These 10 T cell receptor beta chains were all obtained from the same sample, sequenced in a study of blood T cell repertoires in COVID-19. The assay was immunoSEQ multiplex PCR, and TCRdb's table has in-frame clones only and misses some. This sample has around 47,000 clones, with more than 75% found just once. The sequenced material came from peripheral blood. These receptor sequences come from a man aged 50 to 60 with active COVID-19.

This clone has just one count. The chain carries TRBV7-3 and TRBJ2-1; TRBD2 matches at 13 bases. V was pared by 3 bases and J by 9 bases, with 5 bases of the junction left unmatched. Germline V gene lookup returns CDR1 SGHTA and CDR2 FQGTGA. There are 15 residues in the CDR3. The CDR3 DNA sequence: TGTGCCAGCAGCTTCGGACTAGCGGGAGCTAGTGAGCAGTTCTTC. It specifies CASSFGLAGASEQFF.

The chain couples TRBV7-2 to TRBJ2-5, with D uncertain. This CDR3 comprises 14 residues. Trimming took 2 bases from V and 2 from J, leaving 9 bases between them. Germline CDR1 and CDR2: SGHTA and FQGNSA. The CDR3 protein is CASSLSSEQETQYF. The CDR3 DNA sequence: TGTGCCAGCAGCTTATCGTCAGAACAAGAGACCCAGTACTTC. Complete variable domain (other parts from reference TRBV7-2 and TRBJ2-5): GAGVSQSPSNKVTEKGKDVELRCDPISGHTALYWYRQSLGQGLEFLIYFQGNSAPDKSGLPSDRFSAERTGGSVSTLTIQRTQQEDSAVYLCASSLSSEQETQYFGPGTRLLVL.

The chain combines TRBV7-9 with TRBJ2-7, with a possible D match to TRBD1 (6 bases). This CDR3 has 15 residues. V was trimmed by 4 bases and J by 2 bases, leaving 15 bases between them. CDR1 SEHNR and CDR2 FQNEAQ come from the germline V gene (reference sequence). The CDR3 loop reads CASSSDRRKTYEQYF. The DNA for the CDR3 is TGTGCCAGCAGCTCCGACAGGAGAAAGACCTACGAGCAGTACTTC.

The chain joins TRBV18 to TRBJ2-1; 7 nucleotides line up with TRBD2. J gave up 2 bases and V 2 bases, and 9 bases lay outside the gene matches. CDR1 is KGHSH, CDR2 LQKENI, per germline. The CDR3 totals 17 residues. CDR3 amino acids: CASSPSRGVGAYNEQFF. For the CDR3, the DNA is TGTGCCAGCTCACCATCCCGGGGGGTAGGGGCCTACAATGAGCAGTTCTTC.

This clone has just one count. The gene calls are TRBV4-3 and TRBJ2-7; 12 bases align to TRBD2. The CDR3 is made up of 17 amino acids. Trimming at V came to 0 bases and at J to 5 bases, leaving 8 bases not matched to a gene. The germline V gene has CDR1 LGHNA and CDR2 YSLEER. CDR3 in amino acids: CASSQDLVTSGRDEQYF. The CDR3 bases are TGCGCCAGCAGCCAAGACTTAGTGACTAGCGGGAGAGACGAGCAGTACTTC.

The chain uses TRBV29-1 and TRBJ2-2; no reliable D call. Germline values: CDR1 SQVTM, CDR2 ANQGSEA. V lost 0 bases and J 3 bases, leaving 8 bases between the germline ends. The CDR3 length is 14 residues. The CDR3 loop is CSVEDTEDTGELFF. CDR3 nucleotide sequence: TGCAGCGTTGAAGACACAGAAGACACCGGGGAGCTGTTTTTT.

The chain has TRBV5-4 and TRBJ1-4; D uncertain. The germline V and J ends were trimmed by 0 bases and 8 bases, with 14 bases remaining between them. CDR3 length: 15 amino acids. Germline V gives CDR1 SGHNT, CDR2 YYREEE (reference sequence). In nucleotides, the CDR3 is TGTGCCAGCAGCTTGGCGGGTGGCGGAGTGGAAAAACTGTTTTTT. This gives the protein CASSLAGGGVEKLFF.

This chain joins TRBV30 and TRBJ2-5, with D perhaps matching TRBD2 (5 bases). V dropped 2 bases and J dropped 2 bases, with 9 bases sitting between them. There are 13 residues in the CDR3. Per the germline V gene, CDR1 is GTSNPN and CDR2 is SVGIG (reference sequence). The CDR3: CAWSLRVQETQYF. CDR3 DNA sequence: TGTGCCTGGAGTCTGAGGGTTCAAGAGACCCAGTACTTC.

The chain links TRBV19 to TRBJ2-7; D ambiguous. Looked up from germline, CDR1 is LNHDA and CDR2 is SQIVND (reference sequence). The CDR3 sequence is 11 residues long. The V end was cut by 1 base, the J end by 6 bases, with 4 bases between. The CDR3 coding sequence is TGTGCCAGTAGTATAGGAGGCGAGCAGTACTTC. It codes for CASSIGGEQYF.

The genes are TRBV5-1 and TRBJ2-2; D may be TRBD1 (7 bases). Germline CDR1 is SGHRS and CDR2 is YFSETQ. Trimming left V 4 bases short and J 3 bases short, with 10 bases between. The CDR3 totals 14 residues. CDR3: CASSPRGDTGELFF. In DNA form, the CDR3 reads TGCGCCAGCAGCCCCAGGGGGGACACCGGGGAGCTGTTTTTT. Filled out from reference TRBV5-1 and TRBJ2-2, the complete variable domain reads KAGVTQTPRYLIKTRGQQVTLSCSPISGHRSVSWYQQTPGQGLQFLFEYFSETQRNKGNFPGRFSGRQFSNSRSEMNVSTLELGDSALYLCASSPRGDTGELFFGEGSRLTVL.